Presented here are 23 T cell receptor beta chains from one specimen sequenced in a study of T cell repertoires in cytomegalovirus infection. In TCRdb, the reads were re-called with MiXCR into one record per CDR3 protein. The table includes around 310,000 distinct CDR3 sequences, roughly 15% detected once. The sequencing sample was made of PBMCs. The receptors originated from a human donor in good health (CMV status not recorded). Some clones in this sample may be carry-over from other donors' samples.

For the CDR3, the DNA is TGTGCCAGCAGTCCAGGGGCTAGCGGGGCCTCCGGGGAGCTGTTTTTT. Protein: CASSPGASGASGELFF. The chain has TRBV12-3 or TRBV12-4 and TRBJ2-2; TRBD2 matches at 9 bases. With 5 bases clipped from V and 6 bases from J, the junction kept 10 bases outside the gene matches. The CDR3 consists of 16 residues.

This clonotype appeared many times. CDR3 region: CASSLGLAGKETQYF. The CDR3 DNA reads as TGTGCCAGCAGCTTAGGCCTAGCGGGGAAAGAGACCCAGTACTTC. V and J are TRBV7-2 and TRBJ2-5; TRBD2 agrees at 9 bases. The V gene's germline CDR1 is SGHTA and CDR2 FQGNSA. After removal of 1 base from V and 3 bases from J, the junction contained 3 bases not matched to a gene. The CDR3 is 15 amino acids.

The rearrangement joins TRBV9 to TRBJ2-1; D unresolved. The CDR3 contains 12 residues. V lost 3 bases and J lost 9, with 10 bases in between. CDR1 and CDR2 from the germline V gene are SGDLS and YYNGEE. CDR3 coding DNA: TGTGCCAGCAGCGAAAGGCATACTGAGCAGTTCTTC. Protein sequence: CASSERHTEQFF. Based on the CDR3 plus reference TRBV9 and TRBJ2-1, the full variable domain is DSGVTQTPKHLITATGQRVTLRCSPRSGDLSVYWYQQSLDQGLQFLIQYYNGEERAKGNILERFSAQQFPDLHSELNLSSLELGDSALYFCASSERHTEQFFGPGTRLTVL.

This clonotype was observed at least ten times. The chain links TRBV6-1 to TRBJ2-7, with D possibly being TRBD1 or TRBD2 (5 bases each). The V gene's germline CDR1 is MNHNS and CDR2 SASEGT. The CDR3 extends over 14 amino acids. Trimming left V 3 bases short and J 5 bases short, with 14 bases between. CDR3 DNA: TGTGCCAGCAGTGAGATCCCGGGACGCGACGAGCAGTACTTC. Protein: CASSEIPGRDEQYF.

This clonotype was observed at least ten times. The rearrangement joins TRBV12-3 or TRBV12-4 to TRBJ1-1; no clear D gene. The CDR3 is 12 residues long. With 5 bases removed from V and 14 bases from J, the gap between germline ends came to 18 bases. CDR3 nucleotides: TGTGCCAGCAGTCCCCTGCTTTCAGCCGACTTCTTT. Translating gives CASSPLLSADFF.

This clonotype appeared many times. This chain links TRBV28 with TRBJ1-5; 7 nucleotides match TRBD1. The CDR3 loop spans 14 amino acids. Per the germline V gene, CDR1 is MDHEN and CDR2 is SYDVKM. J lost 7 bases, V lost 5 bases, and 8 bases had no gene match. CDR3 region: CASSTRQGGQPQHF. The CDR3 nucleotides read TGTGCCAGCAGTACCCGACAGGGTGGGCAGCCCCAGCATTTT. Complete variable domain (other parts from reference TRBV28 and TRBJ1-5): DVKVTQSSRYLVKRTGEKVFLECVQDMDHENMFWYRQDPGLGLRLIYFSYDVKMKEKGDIPEGYSVSREKKERFSLILESASTNQTSMYLCASSTRQGGQPQHFGDGTRLSIL.

This chain joins TRBV20-1 and TRBJ2-3, with D uncertain. From germline, CDR1 is DFQATT and CDR2 SNEGSKA (reference sequence). CDR3 length: 14 amino acids. The V end lost 3 bases, the J end lost 2 bases, and 12 bases lay between the germline ends. CDR3 protein: CSASTMAPTDTQYF. In nucleotides, the CDR3 is TGCAGTGCTAGCACCATGGCCCCCACAGATACGCAGTATTTT.

The chain carries TRBV7-9 and TRBJ1-4; TRBD1 is a possible D gene (6 bases). The germline gives CDR1 SEHNR, CDR2 FQNEAQ (reference sequence). Trimming took off 0 bases at V and 3 bases at J, with 11 bases between the two ends. The CDR3 spans 16 residues. CDR3 sequence: CASSLASAGANEKLFF. CDR3 nucleotides: TGTGCCAGCAGCTTAGCGAGCGCAGGGGCTAATGAAAAACTGTTTTTT.

The genes are TRBV27 and TRBJ1-5; 9 positions match TRBD1. Trimming cost V 4 bases and J 7 bases; bases outside gene matches: 5. Germline V gene sequence: CDR1 MNHEY, CDR2 SMNVEV (reference sequence). This CDR3 has 14 residues. The CDR3 sequence is CASSSGTGKQPQHF. Written as DNA, the CDR3 is TGTGCCAGCAGTTCCGGGACAGGGAAACAGCCCCAGCATTTT.

This clonotype was counted many times. This sequence joins TRBV7-2 and TRBJ2-7, with TRBD2 matching 8 bases. V dropped 4 bases and J dropped 3; count of bases not matched to a gene: 8. Germline assignment: CDR1 SGHTA and CDR2 FQGNSA. The CDR3 totals 15 residues. CDR3 in DNA: TGTGCCAGCAGCTCAAGAAGCGGGGGAGACTACGAGCAGTACTTC. Its translation: CASSSRSGGDYEQYF.

This clonotype showed up many times. This chain connects TRBV7-2 to TRBJ2-5; D may be TRBD2 (5 bases). V was pared by 6 bases and J by 2 bases, with 13 bases between. Germline lookup yields CDR1 SGHTA and CDR2 FQGNSA. CDR3 size: 14 residues. CDR3 nucleotides: TGTGCCAGCAGTTCCTTCGGGATTCAAGAGACCCAGTACTTC. It is translated as CASSSFGIQETQYF.

This clonotype was counted at least ten times. V is TRBV7-2 and J is TRBJ1-2; D not certain. The germline V gene has CDR1 SGHTA and CDR2 FQGNSA. The CDR3 loop spans 13 amino acids. The ends were cut back, 5 bases at V and 6 bases at J, with 13 bases in the middle. This CDR3 is CASSASSGNGYTF. In DNA form, the CDR3 reads TGTGCCAGCAGCGCCTCCTCGGGGAATGGCTACACCTTC. Variable domain in full (rest from reference TRBV7-2 and TRBJ1-2): GAGVSQSPSNKVTEKGKDVELRCDPISGHTALYWYRQSLGQGLEFLIYFQGNSAPDKSGLPSDRFSAERTGGSVSTLTIQRTQQEDSAVYLCASSASSGNGYTFGSGTRLTVV.

Worth noting for this clonotype: One end of the junction varies from germline; a read error may be responsible. The CDR3 is CASSQDAGRTGGSSYDEQFF. In nucleotides, the CDR3 is TGTGCCAGCAGCCAAGATGCCGGGAGGACGGGGGGGAGCTCCTACGATGAGCAGTTCTTC. The chain has TRBV4-2 and TRBJ2-1, with 8 bases identical to TRBD2. The CDR3 totals 20 residues. Germline CDR1 is LGHNA and CDR2 is YNFKEQ.

This clonotype was detected a few times. CDR3 sequence: CASSSDPAGTGEKLFF. Written as DNA, the CDR3 is TGCGCCAGCAGCTCCGATCCTGCAGGTACAGGAGAAAAACTGTTTTTT. This chain joins TRBV5-1 and TRBJ1-4; perhaps TRBD1 as D (5 bases). V dropped 3 bases and J dropped 8 bases, with 20 bases sitting between them. Germline CDR1 is SGHRS and CDR2 is YFSETQ. The CDR3 extends over 16 amino acids. Looking up the rest from reference TRBV5-1 and TRBJ1-4 gives the full variable domain: KAGVTQTPRYLIKTRGQQVTLSCSPISGHRSVSWYQQTPGQGLQFLFEYFSETQRNKGNFPGRFSGRQFSNSRSEMNVSTLELGDSALYLCASSSDPAGTGEKLFFGSGTQLSVL.

This chain connects TRBV10-3 to TRBJ2-1, with D possibly TRBD2 on 7 matching bases. CDR3 length: 16 amino acids. CDR1 is ENHRY, CDR2 SYGVKD, per germline. V was pared by 2 bases and J by 2 bases, with 13 bases between. The CDR3 spells CAISERGADTYNEQFF. The CDR3 region has the DNA TGTGCCATCAGTGAGCGGGGGGCCGATACCTACAATGAGCAGTTCTTC.

This clonotype was counted a few times. The gene calls are TRBV5-1 and TRBJ1-6; maybe TRBD1 (6 bases). Between the trimmed V and J ends, which lost 0 bases and 9 bases, there was a span of 13 bases. Germline V gene sequence: CDR1 SGHRS, CDR2 YFSETQ. This CDR3 spans 15 amino acids. The CDR3 bases are TGCGCCAGCAGCTTGGTAGAAGAAGGGGGTTCACCCCTCCACTTT. Protein sequence: CASSLVEEGGSPLHF.

This clonotype was counted ten times or more. J is TRBJ2-1 and V is TRBV7-2; D is unresolved. CDR1 SGHTA and CDR2 FQGNSA come from the germline V gene. This CDR3 has 13 residues. Trimming pared 3 bases from V and 9 bases from J, leaving 12 bases between. CDR3 bases: TGTGCCAGCAGCTTCGCGAGTATGAGTGAGCAGTTCTTC. Translated: CASSFASMSEQFF.

This clonotype was counted only a few times. The chain joins TRBV6-1 to TRBJ2-2, with D perhaps matching TRBD2 (5 bases). The CDR3 has 11 residues. Germline CDR1 and CDR2: MNHNS and SASEGT. Trimming removed 6 bases at V and 7 bases at J, with 6 bases between. As DNA, the CDR3 is TGTGCCAGCAGCGGGATCGGGGAGCTGTTTTTT. Protein product: CASSGIGELFF.

This clonotype was counted a few times. The V gene is TRBV10-3, the J gene TRBJ2-1; D is ambiguous. Germline CDR1 ENHRY, CDR2 SYGVKD. The CDR3 contains 15 residues. Between the trimmed V and J ends, which lost 0 bases and 3 bases, there was a span of 9 bases. The CDR3 DNA reads TGTGCCATCAGTGAGTCTGGTAGCAACTACAATGAGCAGTTCTTC. Protein sequence: CAISESGSNYNEQFF.

This rearrangement joins TRBV20-1 to TRBJ1-1; no definite D call. Trimming removed 3 bases from V and 6 bases from J, with 8 bases in between. Per the germline V gene, CDR1 is DFQATT and CDR2 is SNEGSKA (reference sequence). The CDR3 spans 11 residues. The CDR3 DNA follows: TGCAGTGCTAGGGTCACATCTGAAGCTTTCTTT. It specifies CSARVTSEAFF.

This clonotype was recorded a few times. The V and J genes are TRBV19 and TRBJ2-3; 7 nucleotides match TRBD2. This CDR3 spans 15 amino acids. Trimming at V came to 3 bases and at J to 2 bases, leaving 5 bases not matched to a gene. Germline loops: CDR1 LNHDA, CDR2 SQIVND (reference sequence). DNA for the CDR3: TGTGCCAGTAGTATCCAACGGGGGGACACAGATACGCAGTATTTT. The encoded protein is CASSIQRGDTDTQYF.

The V gene is TRBV4-2, the J gene TRBJ2-3; D ambiguous. The germline gives CDR1 LGHNA, CDR2 YNFKEQ. V was pared by 0 bases and J by 4 bases, with 5 bases between. The CDR3 contains 13 residues. CDR3 residues: CASSQDSADTQYF. The CDR3 DNA reads as TGTGCCAGCAGCCAAGATTCGGCAGATACGCAGTATTTT.

This clonotype was picked up many times. The CDR3 reads CASSYRRDSWGETQYF. The CDR3, as DNA: TGTGCCAGCAGCTACCGCCGGGACAGTTGGGGAGAGACCCAGTACTTC. The gene calls are TRBV7-8 and TRBJ2-5; 7 bases fit TRBD1. CDR1 is SGHVS, CDR2 FQNEAQ, per germline. J gave up 4 bases and V 4 bases, and 12 bases lay outside the gene matches. CDR3 length equals 16 residues.